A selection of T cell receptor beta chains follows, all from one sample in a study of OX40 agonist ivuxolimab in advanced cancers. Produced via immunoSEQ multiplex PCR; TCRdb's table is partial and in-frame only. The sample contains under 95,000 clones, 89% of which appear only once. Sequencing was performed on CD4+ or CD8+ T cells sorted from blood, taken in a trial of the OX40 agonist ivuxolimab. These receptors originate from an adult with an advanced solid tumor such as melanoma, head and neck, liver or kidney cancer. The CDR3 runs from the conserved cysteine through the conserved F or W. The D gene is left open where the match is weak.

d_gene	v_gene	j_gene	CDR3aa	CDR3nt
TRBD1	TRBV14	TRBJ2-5	CASSHARTGNQETQYF	TGTGCCAGCAGCCATGCCCGGACAGGGAATCAAGAGACCCAGTACTTC
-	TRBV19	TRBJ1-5	CASSTTSGGNQPQHF	TGTGCCAGTAGTACCACCTCAGGGGGCAATCAGCCCCAGCATTTT
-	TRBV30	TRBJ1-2	CAWSVFGGLSGYTF	TGTGCCTGGAGTGTATTCGGGGGGCTGAGTGGCTACACCTTC
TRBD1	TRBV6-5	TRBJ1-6	CASSLGQGKTPLHF	TGTGCCAGCAGTCTAGGACAGGGGAAGACACCCCTCCACTTT
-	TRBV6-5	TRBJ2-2	CASRPVQGSGELFF	TGTGCCAGCAGACCGGTGCAGGGGAGCGGGGAGCTGTTTTTT
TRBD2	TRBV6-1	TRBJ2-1	CASSDRLAGTPSYNEQFF	TGTGCCAGCAGTGACAGACTAGCGGGGACCCCCTCCTACAATGAGCAGTTCTTC
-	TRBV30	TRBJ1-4	CAWSGQTGREKLFF	TGTGCCTGGAGTGGGCAGACAGGTCGGGAAAAACTGTTTTTT
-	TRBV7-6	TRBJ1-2	CASSLQGSYGYTF	TGTGCCAGCAGCTTGCAGGGTTCCTATGGCTACACCTTC
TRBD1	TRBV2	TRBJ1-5	CASSRQGNQPQHF	TGTGCCAGCAGCCGACAGGGTAATCAGCCCCAGCATTTT
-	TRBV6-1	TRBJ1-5	CASRQAGDQPQHF	TGTGCCAGCAGACAGGCCGGGGATCAGCCCCAGCATTTT